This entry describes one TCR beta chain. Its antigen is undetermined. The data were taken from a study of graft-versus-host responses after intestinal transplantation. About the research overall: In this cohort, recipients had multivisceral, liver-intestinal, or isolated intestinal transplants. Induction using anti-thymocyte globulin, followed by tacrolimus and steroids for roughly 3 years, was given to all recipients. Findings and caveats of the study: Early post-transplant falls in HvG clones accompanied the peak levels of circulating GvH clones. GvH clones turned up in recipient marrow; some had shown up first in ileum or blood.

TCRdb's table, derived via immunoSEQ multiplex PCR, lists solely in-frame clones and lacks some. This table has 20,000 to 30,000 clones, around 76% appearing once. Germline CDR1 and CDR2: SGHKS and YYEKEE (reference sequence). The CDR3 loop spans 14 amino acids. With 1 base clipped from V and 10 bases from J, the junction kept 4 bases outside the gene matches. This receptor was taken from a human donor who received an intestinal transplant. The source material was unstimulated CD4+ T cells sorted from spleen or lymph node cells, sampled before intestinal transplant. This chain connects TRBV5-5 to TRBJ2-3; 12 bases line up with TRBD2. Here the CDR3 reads CASSLSLAGGAQYF. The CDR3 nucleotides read TGTGCCAGCAGCTTGTCACTAGCGGGGGGAGCGCAGTATTTT.